The entry that follows covers one TCR beta chain sequence. Its specificity is not known. Every donor gave 8.5 to 10 milliliters of peripheral blood. This entry comes from a study of blood T cells in healthy people across ages. Study-wide results and limits: Observed TCR beta diversity per million T cells went down as age went up. This fall followed a roughly linear course with age.

A second PCR of 7 to 11 cycles used a sample-barcoded 5' primer and a J-beta primer mix. TCRdb independently ran MiXCR on the 5' RACE reads; one entry per CDR3 protein. The table includes about 970,000 distinct CDR3 sequences, 51% detected once. V was pared by 4 bases and J by 8 bases, with 12 bases between. The CDR3 has 13 amino acids. From germline, CDR1 is KGHDR and CDR2 SFDVKD. The chain couples TRBV24-1 to TRBJ2-3; TRBD1 might be the D (5 bases). This TCR derives from a woman aged 55-70 years in good health. Input material: blood. The CDR3 reads CATSEQGVGTQYF. Here the CDR3 DNA reads TGTGCCACCAGTGAACAAGGGGTGGGTACGCAGTATTTT.